In this sample, the clone carrying this TCR beta chain turned up once. RNA was extracted and reverse transcribed into cDNA as the sequencing template. The method was immunoSEQ multiplex PCR; TCRdb's version includes in-frame clones alone and lacks a portion of them. The profile shows 150,000 to 200,000 clones, 50% to 70% of them singletons. This specimen belongs to a study of CD8+ T cells in alopecia areata. The germline gives CDR1 SQVTM, CDR2 ANQGSEA. CDR3 size: 12 residues. Trimming shortened V by 7 bases and J by 2 bases, and 11 bases separated the two germline ends. Treatment reported: oral pan-JAK inhibitor, 5-10 mg twice daily.

The specimen was CD4+ T cells sorted from blood, collected at week 4, from a patient treated with tofacitinib. This clonotype originated in a human donor with alopecia areata. The V call is TRBV29-1, the J call TRBJ1-2; TRBD1 is a possible D gene (6 bases). The CDR3 DNA sequence: TGCAGCGCTCAAACAGGGAACTATGGCTACACCTTC. Translated: CSAQTGNYGYTF. The full variable domain, with the rest looked up from reference TRBV29-1 and TRBJ1-2, is SAVISQKPSRDICQRGTSLTIQCQVDSQVTMMFWYRQQPGQSLTLIATANQGSEATYESGFVIDKFPISRPNLTFSTLTVSNMSPEDSSIYLCSAQTGNYGYTFGSGTRLTVV.